This T cell receptor beta chain was sequenced for a study of human T cells and chemical hapten exposure. TCRdb re-derived calls from the RACE reads in MiXCR, one entry per CDR3 protein. The sample has just over 350,000 distinct CDR3 sequences, nearly 6.5% seen once; the top ten hold less than 6.5%. The ends lost 3 bases at V and 1 base at J; junction bases unmatched: 7. Germline CDR1 reads SGHTA; CDR2 reads FQGNSA. The CDR3 is made up of 16 amino acids. Time point noted: patch test 2, 6 weeks after DPC sensitization. This sample's treatment: therapeutic diphenylcyclopropenone sensitization with weekly scalp DPC. In every case, blood was obtained before the patch test was applied. This clonotype was detected many times.

The sample was whole blood, taken in connection with sensitization to the hapten diphenylcyclopropenone (DPC). The V gene is TRBV7-2, the J gene TRBJ1-1; 8 bases match TRBD1. The TCR was taken from a woman between 18 and 29 years old with alopecia areata. Some clones in this sample may be carry-over from other donors' samples. The CDR3 region is CASSFYRGKPNTEAFF. The CDR3 nucleotides read TGTGCCAGCAGCTTTTACAGGGGGAAACCGAACACTGAAGCTTTCTTT.